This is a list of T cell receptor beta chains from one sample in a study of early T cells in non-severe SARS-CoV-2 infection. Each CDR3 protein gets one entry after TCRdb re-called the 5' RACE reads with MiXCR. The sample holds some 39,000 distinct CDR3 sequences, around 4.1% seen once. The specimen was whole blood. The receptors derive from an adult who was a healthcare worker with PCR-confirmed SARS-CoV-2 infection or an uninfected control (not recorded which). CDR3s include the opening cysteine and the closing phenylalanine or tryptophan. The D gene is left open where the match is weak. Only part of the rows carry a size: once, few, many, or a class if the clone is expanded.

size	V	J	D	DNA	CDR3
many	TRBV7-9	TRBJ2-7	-	TGTGCCAGCAGCTTAGTAGGGGAGAACTCCTACGAGCAGTACTTC	CASSLVGENSYEQYF
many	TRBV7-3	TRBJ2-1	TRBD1	TGTGCCAGCAGCTCAACAGGGGGCCGGTACAATGAGCAGTTCTTC	CASSSTGGRYNEQFF
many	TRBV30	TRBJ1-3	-	TGTGCCTGGACCGCGGGCAGGGCGCCTGAAAACACCATATATTTT	CAWTAGRAPENTIYF
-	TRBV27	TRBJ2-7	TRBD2	TGTGCCAGCATCCCCGCCCCGGGACTAGGCCCTTACGAGCAGTACTTC	CASIPAPGLGPYEQYF
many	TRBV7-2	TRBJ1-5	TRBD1	TGTGCCAGCAGCTCACAGGGGACCAATCAGCCCCAGCATTTT	CASSSQGTNQPQHF
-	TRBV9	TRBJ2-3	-	TGTGCCAGCAGCGGAGGACCCCAAAGGACAGATACGCAGTATTTT	CASSGGPQRTDTQYF
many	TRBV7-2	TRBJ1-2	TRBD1	TGTGCCAGCAGCTTAGTTAGGGCAGGGGGAGCAGCTGGCTACACCTTC	CASSLVRAGGAAGYTF
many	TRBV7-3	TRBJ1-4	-	TGTGCCAGCAGCTCGCCCCCCTCTGCAACTAATGAAAAACTGTTTTTT	CASSSPPSATNEKLFF
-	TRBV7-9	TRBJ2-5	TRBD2	TGTGCCAGCAGCTCCGGGACTAGCGCGGTTGAGACCCAGTACTTC	CASSSGTSAVETQYF
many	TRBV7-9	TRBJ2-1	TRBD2	TGTGCCAGCAGCTTTAGCGGGAAGCTCTACAATGAGCAGTTCTTC	CASSFSGKLYNEQFF
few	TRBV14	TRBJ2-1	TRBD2	TGTGCCAGCAGCCAAGTTGTGCTAGCGGGGCCCAGATCCTACAATGAGCAGTTCTTC	CASSQVVLAGPRSYNEQFF
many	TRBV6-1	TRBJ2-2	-	TGTGCCAGCAGTGAAGCGCTCGTGGGACTTCTTAACACCGGGGAGCTGTTTTTT	CASSEALVGLLNTGELFF
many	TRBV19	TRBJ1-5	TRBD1	TGTGCCAGTAGTATGGGGACAGATAGCAATCAGCCCCAGCATTTT	CASSMGTDSNQPQHF
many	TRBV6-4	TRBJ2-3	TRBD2	TGTGCCAGCAGTGACTCGCTAGCGGGGGGGCCGGATACGCAGTATTTT	CASSDSLAGGPDTQYF
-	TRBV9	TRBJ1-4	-	TGTGCCAGCAGCTTGGACCAGGGAACTAATGAAAAACTGTTTTTT	CASSLDQGTNEKLFF
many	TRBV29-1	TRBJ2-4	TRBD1	TGCAGCGCCGAAGGGACAGGGGTATCCAAAAACATTCAGTACTTC	CSAEGTGVSKNIQYF
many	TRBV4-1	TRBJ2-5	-	TGCGCCAGCAGCCAAGAGTTGGGCAGCCCGACGGAGACCCAGTACTTC	CASSQELGSPTETQYF
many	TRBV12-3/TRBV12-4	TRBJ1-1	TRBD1	TGTGCCAGCAGTGCCTACGGACAGGGGAACACTGAAGCTTTCTTT	CASSAYGQGNTEAFF